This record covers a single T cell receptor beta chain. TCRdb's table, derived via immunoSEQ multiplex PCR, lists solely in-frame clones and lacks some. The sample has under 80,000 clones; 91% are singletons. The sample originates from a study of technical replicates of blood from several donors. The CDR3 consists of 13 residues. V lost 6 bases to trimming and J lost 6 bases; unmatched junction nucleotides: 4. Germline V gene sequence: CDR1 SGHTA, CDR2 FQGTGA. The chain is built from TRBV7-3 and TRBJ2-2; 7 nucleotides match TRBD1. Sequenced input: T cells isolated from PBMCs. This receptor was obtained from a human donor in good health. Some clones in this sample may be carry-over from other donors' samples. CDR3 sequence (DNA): TGTGCCAGCAGTTCCACAGGGGCCGGGGAGCTGTTTTTT. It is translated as CASSSTGAGELFF.